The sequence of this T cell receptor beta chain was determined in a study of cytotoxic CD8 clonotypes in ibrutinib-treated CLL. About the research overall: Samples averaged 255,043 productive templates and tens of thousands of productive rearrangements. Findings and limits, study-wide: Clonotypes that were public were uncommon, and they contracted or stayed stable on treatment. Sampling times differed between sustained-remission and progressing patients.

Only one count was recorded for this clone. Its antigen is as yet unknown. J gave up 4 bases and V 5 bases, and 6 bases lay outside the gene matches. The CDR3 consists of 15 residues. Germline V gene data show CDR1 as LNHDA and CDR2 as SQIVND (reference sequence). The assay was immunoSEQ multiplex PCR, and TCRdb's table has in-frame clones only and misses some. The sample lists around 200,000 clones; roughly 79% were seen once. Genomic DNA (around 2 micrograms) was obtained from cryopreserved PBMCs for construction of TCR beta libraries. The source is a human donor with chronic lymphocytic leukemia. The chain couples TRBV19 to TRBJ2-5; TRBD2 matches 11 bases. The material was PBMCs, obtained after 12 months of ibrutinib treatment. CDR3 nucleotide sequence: TGTGCCAGTAGTTGGACACTAGCGGGAGCAGAGACCCAGTACTTC. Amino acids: CASSWTLAGAETQYF.